The present T cell receptor beta chain was sequenced within a study of T cell responses to AZD1222 COVID-19 vaccine. Study overall: Researchers grouped second doses given at about 4 or about 12 weeks into one pool.

The CDR3 sequence is 15 residues long. Germline assignment: CDR1 LNHNV and CDR2 YYDKDF (reference sequence). V lost 1 base and J lost 3, with 9 bases in between. Overall study findings and caveats: Clonal diversity was possibly underestimated, and the donors were mostly white British, with more females. Close to half of spike-specific TCRs reportedly recognize unmutated variant regions. With two AZD1222 doses given, Spike-specific TCR breadth and depth both rose.

The method was immunoSEQ multiplex PCR; TCRdb's version includes in-frame clones alone and lacks a portion of them. The sample records roughly 150,000 clones, more than 80% being singletons. As regards this clone: Its antigen remains unidentified.

The receptor's source is an adult in good health. The specimen was peripheral blood, collected on day 0 of AZD1222 vaccination. The genes are TRBV15 and TRBJ1-4; possibly TRBD1 for D (6 bases). The CDR3 protein is CATSRGTDPNEKLFF. CDR3 in DNA: TGTGCCACCAGCAGAGGGACAGATCCTAATGAAAAACTGTTTTTT.